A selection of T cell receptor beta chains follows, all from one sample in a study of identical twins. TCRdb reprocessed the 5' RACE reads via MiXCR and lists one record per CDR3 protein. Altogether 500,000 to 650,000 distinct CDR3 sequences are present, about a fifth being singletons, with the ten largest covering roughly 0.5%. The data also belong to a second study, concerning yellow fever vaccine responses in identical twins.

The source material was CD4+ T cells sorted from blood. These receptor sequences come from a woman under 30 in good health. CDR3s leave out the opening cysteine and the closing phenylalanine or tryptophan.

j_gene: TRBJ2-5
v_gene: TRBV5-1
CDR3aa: ASSLGWASGQETQY

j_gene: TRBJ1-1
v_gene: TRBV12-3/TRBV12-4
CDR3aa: ASNSDNMNTEAF

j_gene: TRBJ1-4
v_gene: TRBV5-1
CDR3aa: ASQDPTNEKLF

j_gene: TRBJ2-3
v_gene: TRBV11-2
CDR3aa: ASSLDQVTGPDTQY

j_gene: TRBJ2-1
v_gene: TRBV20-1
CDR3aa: SVAEGTSRYNEQF

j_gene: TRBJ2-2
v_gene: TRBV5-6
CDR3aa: ASNMRDRGAGELF

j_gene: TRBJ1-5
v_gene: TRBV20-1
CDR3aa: SAARTDNQPQH

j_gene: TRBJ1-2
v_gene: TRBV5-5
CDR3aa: ASSPNSYGYT

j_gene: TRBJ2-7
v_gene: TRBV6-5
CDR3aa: ASSYSRSGGAYEQY

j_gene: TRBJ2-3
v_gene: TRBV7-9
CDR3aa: ASTGAGGPTDTQY

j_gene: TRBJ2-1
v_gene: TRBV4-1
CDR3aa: ASSQEFQGVRNEQF

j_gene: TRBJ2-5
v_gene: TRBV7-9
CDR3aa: ASSHWTGTGKETQY

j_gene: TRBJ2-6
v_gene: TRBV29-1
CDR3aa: IQCGGKPGANVLT

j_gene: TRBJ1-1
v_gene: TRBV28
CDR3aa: ASSAAGTGGRTEAF

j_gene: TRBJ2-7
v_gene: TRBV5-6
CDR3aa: ASSFNRRLHYEQY

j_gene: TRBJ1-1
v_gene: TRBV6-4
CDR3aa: ASSASGNPEAF

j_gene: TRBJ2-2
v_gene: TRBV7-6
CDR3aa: ASSSRGNGELF

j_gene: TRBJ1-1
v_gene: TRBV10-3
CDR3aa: AISDSQNLDTEAF

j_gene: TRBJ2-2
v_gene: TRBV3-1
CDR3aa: ASRGVAGTGELF

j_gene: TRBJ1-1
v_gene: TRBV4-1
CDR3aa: ASSQDDRAWATEAF

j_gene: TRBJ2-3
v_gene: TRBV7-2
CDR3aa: ASSLALAGVDTQY

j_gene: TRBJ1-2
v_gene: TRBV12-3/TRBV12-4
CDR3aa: ASGQGRAGYT

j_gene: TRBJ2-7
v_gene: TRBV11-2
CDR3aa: ASSPDRGAYEQY

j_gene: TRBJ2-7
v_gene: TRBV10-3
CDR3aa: AIMGQGASEQY

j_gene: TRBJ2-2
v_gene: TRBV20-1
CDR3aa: SASTGGLAKNTGELF

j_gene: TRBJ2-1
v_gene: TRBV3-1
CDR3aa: ASSQEVAGLQF

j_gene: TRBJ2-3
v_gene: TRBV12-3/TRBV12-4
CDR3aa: ASSVLAERPTDTQY

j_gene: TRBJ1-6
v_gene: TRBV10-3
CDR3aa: AIRADSYNSPLH

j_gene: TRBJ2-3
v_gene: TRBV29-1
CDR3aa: SVASGGTTDTQY

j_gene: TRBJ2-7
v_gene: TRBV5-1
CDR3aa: ASSLDGTASYEQY

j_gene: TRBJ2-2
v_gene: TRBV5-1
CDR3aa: ASSLEFENTGELF

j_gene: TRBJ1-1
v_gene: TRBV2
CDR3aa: AEGQAMNTEAF

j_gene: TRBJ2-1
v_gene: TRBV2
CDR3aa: ASKAGTGSNEQF

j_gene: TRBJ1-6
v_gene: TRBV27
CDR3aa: ASSPRPQGWDSPLH